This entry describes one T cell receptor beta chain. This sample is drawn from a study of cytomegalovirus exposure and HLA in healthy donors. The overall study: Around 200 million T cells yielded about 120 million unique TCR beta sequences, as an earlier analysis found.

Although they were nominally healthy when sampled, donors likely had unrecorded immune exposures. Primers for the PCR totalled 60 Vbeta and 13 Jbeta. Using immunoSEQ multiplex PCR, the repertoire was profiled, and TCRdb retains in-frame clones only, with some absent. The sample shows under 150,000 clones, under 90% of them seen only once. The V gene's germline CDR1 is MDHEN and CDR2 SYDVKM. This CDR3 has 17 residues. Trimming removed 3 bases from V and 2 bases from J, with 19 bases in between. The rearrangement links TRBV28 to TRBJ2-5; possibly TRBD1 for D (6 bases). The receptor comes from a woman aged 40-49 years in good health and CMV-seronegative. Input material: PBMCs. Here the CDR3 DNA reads TGTGCCAGCAGTTTGGAACAGGGAGTATTAGGGCAAGAGACCCAGTACTTC. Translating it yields CASSLEQGVLGQETQYF.